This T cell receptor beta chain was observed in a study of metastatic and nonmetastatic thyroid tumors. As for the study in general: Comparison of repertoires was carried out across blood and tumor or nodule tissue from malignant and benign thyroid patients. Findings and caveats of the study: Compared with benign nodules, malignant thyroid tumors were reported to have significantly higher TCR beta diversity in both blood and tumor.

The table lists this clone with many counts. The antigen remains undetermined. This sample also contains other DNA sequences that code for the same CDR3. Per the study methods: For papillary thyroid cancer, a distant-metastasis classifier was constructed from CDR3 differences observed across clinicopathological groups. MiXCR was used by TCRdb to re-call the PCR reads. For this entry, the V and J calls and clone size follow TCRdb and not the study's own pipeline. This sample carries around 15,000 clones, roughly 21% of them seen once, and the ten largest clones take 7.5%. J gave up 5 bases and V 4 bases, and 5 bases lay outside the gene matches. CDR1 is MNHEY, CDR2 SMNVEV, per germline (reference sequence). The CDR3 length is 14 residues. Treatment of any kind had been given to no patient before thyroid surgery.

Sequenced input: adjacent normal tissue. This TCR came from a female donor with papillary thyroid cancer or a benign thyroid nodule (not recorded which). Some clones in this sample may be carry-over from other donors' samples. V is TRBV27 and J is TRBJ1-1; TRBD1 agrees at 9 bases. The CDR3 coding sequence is TGTGCCAGCAGTTGGGGACAGGGACGGACTGAAGCTTTCTTT. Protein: CASSWGQGRTEAFF.